The table lists the clone carrying this TCR beta chain with a count of one. The antigen is undetermined. Naive CD8 populations comprised CD45RO-negative cells positively selected for CCR7, excluding terminally differentiated effector memory CD45RA+ cells. Donation came from healthy HIV-negative adults that had no recent acute infections or vaccinations. The data are from a study of shared clonotypes between healthy human individuals. Germline CDR1 is MNHNY and CDR2 is SVGAGI (reference sequence). Trimming removed 2 bases at V and 7 bases at J, with 15 bases between. This CDR3 has 15 amino acids. Assay used: immunoSEQ multiplex PCR; TCRdb lists only in-frame clones, some missing. The sample includes approximately 1.9 million clones, 93% of them seen just once. Regarding the study as a whole: It was the non-shared clonotypes that had lower generation probabilities than clonotypes shared by all four donors.

V usage is TRBV6-6 and J usage is TRBJ1-5; D not certain. The sequencing input was naive CD8+ T cells from PBMCs. This sequence was found in a man aged 18 to 29 in good health. Some clones in this sample may be carry-over from other donors' samples. The CDR3 DNA reads as TGTGCCAGCAGTTACAACAGTTTAAGTGGCCAGCCCCAGCATTTT. Protein product: CASSYNSLSGQPQHF.